The 23 T cell receptor beta chains listed next were all sequenced from one sample in a study of cytomegalovirus exposure and HLA in healthy donors. PCR employed 60 Vbeta and 13 Jbeta primers. The data were produced by immunoSEQ multiplex PCR, yet TCRdb's version contains in-frame clones alone and is incomplete. In the table there are around 150,000 clones, roughly three quarters of which are singletons. The specimen sequenced was PBMCs. Receptors originate from a male donor in good health and CMV-seropositive.

The chain has TRBV7-6 and TRBJ1-2; 7 bases match TRBD1. The CDR3 covers 14 residues. Germline V gene data show CDR1 as SGHVS and CDR2 as FNYEAQ. Trimming took 1 base from V and 4 from J; bases not matched to a gene: 3. The chain's CDR3 is CASSLDGTVYGYTF. The CDR3 coding sequence is TGTGCCAGCAGCTTAGACGGGACAGTCTATGGCTACACCTTC.

This chain uses TRBV11-1 with TRBJ2-1; tentative D call: TRBD2 (6 bases). The CDR3 contains 13 residues. The germline V gene encodes CDR1 SGHAT and CDR2 FQDESV (reference sequence). Trimming took 1 base from V and 10 from J, leaving 11 bases between them. CDR3 loop: CASSLEAGWEQFF. CDR3 coding DNA: TGTGCCAGCAGCTTAGAAGCGGGTTGGGAGCAGTTCTTC.

Remarks on this clone: One end of the junction fails to match germline, which may point to a read error. The genes are TRBV7-2 and TRBJ1-1; weak D call: TRBD1 (5 bases). Germline V gene sequence: CDR1 SGHTA, CDR2 FQGNSA. There are 15 residues in the CDR3. This CDR3 reads CASSQEWGGNTEAFF. The CDR3 DNA reads as TGCGCCAGCAGCCAAGAATGGGGGGGTAACACTGAAGCTTTCTTT. Based on the CDR3 plus reference TRBV7-2 and TRBJ1-1, the full variable domain is GAGVSQSPSNKVTEKGKDVELRCDPISGHTALYWYRQSLGQGLEFLIYFQGNSAPDKSGLPSDRFSAERTGGSVSTLTIQRTQQEDSAVYLCASSQEWGGNTEAFFGQGTRLTVV.

This chain links TRBV6-1 with TRBJ2-3; 7 nucleotides align to TRBD2. Germline V CDR1 and CDR2: MNHNS, SASEGT. This CDR3 region has 15 residues. J gave up 0 bases and V 4 bases, and 4 bases lay outside the gene matches. The CDR3 loop reads CASSGLAASTDTQYF. The CDR3 region has the DNA TGTGCCAGCAGTGGGCTAGCGGCTAGCACAGATACGCAGTATTTT.

The chain links TRBV11-2 to TRBJ1-2; 11 bases match TRBD1. The germline gives CDR1 SGHAT, CDR2 FQNNGV. This CDR3 spans 16 amino acids. Unmatched junction bases numbered 8, after V lost 6 bases and J lost 2 bases. The CDR3 DNA reads TGTGCCAGCAGGGAAATCCGGGACAGGGGGAACTATGGCTACACCTTC. Its protein is CASREIRDRGNYGYTF.

The chain couples TRBV13 to TRBJ2-5; TRBD1 matches 8 bases. TRBJ2-7 explains the end of the DNA better; the J call may be wrong. Looked up from germline, CDR1 is PRHDT and CDR2 is FYEKMQ (reference sequence). The CDR3 consists of 16 residues. CDR3 sequence: CASSLWKDRGHHEQYF. As DNA, the CDR3 is TGTGCCAGCAGCTTATGGAAAGACAGGGGACACCACGAGCAGTACTTC.

This clone has a single count. The chain joins TRBV6-6 to TRBJ2-5, with D tentatively TRBD1 (5 bases). Germline V gives CDR1 MNHNY, CDR2 SVGAGI (reference sequence). The CDR3 contains 16 residues. V lost 2 bases and J lost 2, with 15 bases in between. CDR3 protein: CASSYGAHLRQETQYF. CDR3 coding DNA: TGTGCCAGCAGTTACGGGGCCCATCTTCGGCAAGAGACCCAGTACTTC.

Written as DNA, the CDR3 is TGCGCCAGTACCATTGACAGAGCCTACGAGCAGTACTTC. Translation: CASTIDRAYEQYF. The rearrangement joins TRBV5-1 to TRBJ2-7; tentatively, D is TRBD1 (5 bases). Germline values: CDR1 SGHRS, CDR2 YFSETQ. The CDR3 runs to 13 residues. V lost 8 bases to trimming and J lost 2 bases, with 14 bases between them. The variable domain in full, with the rest retrieved from reference TRBV5-1 and TRBJ2-7, is KAGVTQTPRYLIKTRGQQVTLSCSPISGHRSVSWYQQTPGQGLQFLFEYFSETQRNKGNFPGRFSGRQFSNSRSEMNVSTLELGDSALYLCASTIDRAYEQYFGPGTRLTVT.

The gene calls are TRBV5-6 and TRBJ2-2; 7 nucleotides match TRBD1. Germline CDR1 SGHDT, CDR2 YYEEEE. The CDR3 runs 15 residues. The junction had 4 bases not matched to a gene; V was cut back by 3 bases and J by 2 bases. In DNA form, the CDR3 reads TGTGCCAGCAGCTCTGGACAGGCAAACACCGGGGAGCTGTTTTTT. This gives the protein CASSSGQANTGELFF.

This clone was seen more than once but under ten times. J is TRBJ2-7 and V is TRBV5-5; D is unresolved. This CDR3 spans 13 amino acids. Per germline, CDR1 SGHKS and CDR2 YYEKEE (reference sequence). V was pared by 0 bases and J by 2 bases, with 6 bases between. DNA for the CDR3: TGTGCCAGCAGCTTGGACAGCCCCTACGAGCAGTACTTC. It encodes CASSLDSPYEQYF. Full variable domain (outside the CDR3, taken from reference TRBV5-5 and TRBJ2-7): DAGVTQSPTHLIKTRGQQVTLRCSPISGHKSVSWYQQVLGQGPQFIFQYYEKEERGRGNFPDRFSARQFPNYSSELNVNALLLGDSALYLCASSLDSPYEQYFGPGTRLTVT.

This chain links TRBV30 with TRBJ2-5, with 13 nucleotides matching TRBD2. This CDR3 comprises 15 residues. CDR1 is GTSNPN and CDR2 is SVGIG in the germline V gene (reference sequence). Trimming took 0 bases from V and 4 from J; bases not matched to a gene: 2. The CDR3 protein is CAWSVRLAGGETQYF. The CDR3 bases are TGTGCCTGGAGTGTACGACTAGCGGGGGGAGAGACCCAGTACTTC. The entire variable domain, with the rest obtained from reference TRBV30 and TRBJ2-5, is as follows: SQTIHQWPATLVQPVGSPLSLECTVEGTSNPNLYWYRQAAGRGLQLLFYSVGIGQISSEVPQNLSASRPQDRQFILSSKKLLLSDSGFYLCAWSVRLAGGETQYFGPGTRLLVL.

The rearrangement links TRBV14 to TRBJ2-5, with D tentatively TRBD1 (6 bases). The V gene lost 0 bases and the J gene lost 2 bases, with 10 bases spanning the gap. The germline CDR1 and CDR2 sequences are SGHDN and FVKESK. The CDR3 consists of 15 residues. CDR3 sequence reads: CASSQDDRPQETQYF. The CDR3 DNA is TGTGCCAGCAGCCAAGATGACAGGCCTCAAGAGACCCAGTACTTC.

V is TRBV7-2 and J is TRBJ2-2, with D possibly matching TRBD2 (5 bases). The germline CDR1 and CDR2 sequences are SGHTA and FQGNSA. The CDR3 consists of 13 residues. V was cut by 3 bases and J by 7 bases, with 9 bases left in between. This CDR3 is CASSFKTIGELFF. The CDR3 DNA follows: TGTGCCAGCAGCTTTAAGACTATCGGGGAGCTGTTTTTT. Looking up the rest from reference TRBV7-2 and TRBJ2-2 gives the full variable domain: GAGVSQSPSNKVTEKGKDVELRCDPISGHTALYWYRQSLGQGLEFLIYFQGNSAPDKSGLPSDRFSAERTGGSVSTLTIQRTQQEDSAVYLCASSFKTIGELFFGEGSRLTVL.

V is TRBV5-6 and J is TRBJ1-5; TRBD1 is a possible D gene (6 bases). CDR3 size: 16 residues. V dropped 4 bases and J dropped 1 base, with 15 bases sitting between them. Germline V CDR1 and CDR2: SGHDT, YYEEEE. In DNA form, the CDR3 reads TGTGCCAGCAGCGAAAGTACAGGGCTGAGCAATCAGCCCCAGCATTTT. Amino acids: CASSESTGLSNQPQHF.

CDR3 DNA sequence: TGTGCCAGCCCGGGACTATTTACAGATACGCAGTATTTT. This gives the protein CASPGLFTDTQYF. The chain recombines TRBV2 with TRBJ2-3; 7 nucleotides match TRBD2. CDR3 length equals 13 residues. The V gene's germline CDR1 is SNHLY and CDR2 FYNNEI. Trimming cost V 8 bases and J 3 bases; bases outside gene matches: 5.

In its sample, this clone was seen once. CDR3 DNA: TGTGCCTGGGCCGCGCTTCGGGGGGGGGAGCAGTACTTC. This encodes CAWAALRGGEQYF. V usage is TRBV30 and J usage is TRBJ2-7; 8 bases are a match to TRBD2. The V segment lost 5 bases and the J segment 7 bases; nucleotides outside the gene matches: 10. Per germline, CDR1 GTSNPN and CDR2 SVGIG (reference sequence). The CDR3 has 13 residues. Based on the CDR3 plus reference TRBV30 and TRBJ2-7, the full variable domain is SQTIHQWPATLVQPVGSPLSLECTVEGTSNPNLYWYRQAAGRGLQLLFYSVGIGQISSEVPQNLSASRPQDRQFILSSKKLLLSDSGFYLCAWAALRGGEQYFGPGTRLTVT.

Details on this clone: The sample holds other DNA sequences that translate to the same CDR3. The chain combines TRBV2 with TRBJ1-2; D perhaps matches TRBD1 (6 bases). Trimming took 6 bases from V and 8 from J, leaving 19 bases between them. This CDR3 has 14 amino acids. Germline CDR1 reads SNHLY; CDR2 reads FYNNEI. The CDR3 reads CASSPRPQGRGYTF. The DNA for the CDR3 is TGTGCCAGCAGCCCGCGGCCACAGGGAAGAGGCTACACCTTC. Combining the CDR3 with reference TRBV2 and TRBJ1-2 gives the whole variable domain EPEVTQTPSHQVTQMGQEVILRCVPISNHLYFYWYRQILGQKVEFLVSFYNNEISEKSEIFDDQFSVERPDGSNFTLKIRSTKLEDSAMYFCASSPRPQGRGYTFGSGTRLTVV.

This clone was recorded only once. This sequence joins TRBV9 and TRBJ2-1, with 11 bases identical to TRBD2. Germline V gives CDR1 SGDLS, CDR2 YYNGEE. This CDR3 is built from 15 residues. The ends lost 5 bases at V and 5 bases at J; junction bases unmatched: 6. CDR3 DNA sequence: TGTGCCAGCAGTCCTAGCGGGGGGCCAGACAATGAGCAGTTCTTC. This translates into CASSPSGGPDNEQFF.

The sample holds one count of this clone. Sequence at one end of the junction differs from germline and may be a read error. The same CDR3 also results from other DNA sequences found in this sample. The gene calls are TRBV30 and TRBJ2-7, with TRBD1 matching over 7 bases. CDR1 is GTSNPN and CDR2 is SVGIG in the germline V gene (reference sequence). The CDR3 extends over 13 amino acids. The CDR3, as DNA: TGCGCCTGGACAAACCGACAGGGTGGGGAGCAGTACTTC. Translated, it gives CAWTNRQGGEQYF.

The V gene is TRBV2, the J gene TRBJ1-2, with TRBD1 matching 7 bases. Germline lookup yields CDR1 SNHLY and CDR2 FYNNEI. Unmatched junction bases numbered 18, after V lost 6 bases and J lost 8 bases. The CDR3 extends over 16 amino acids. The CDR3 reads CASRGTEEALYEGYTF. In DNA form, the CDR3 reads TGTGCCAGCAGAGGGACAGAGGAGGCCCTTTATGAAGGCTACACCTTC.

This clone came up a few times. The chain is built from TRBV6-5 and TRBJ2-2, with D hard to call. V lost 4 bases and J 2 bases, leaving 5 bases between the germline ends. Germline CDR1 and CDR2: MNHEY and SVGAGI. CDR3 size: 13 residues. The CDR3 DNA sequence: TGTGCCAGCAGTTCAGGAAACACCGGGGAGCTGTTTTTT. Translating gives CASSSGNTGELFF.

V and J are TRBV18 and TRBJ2-5, with D perhaps matching TRBD1 (5 bases). The J call is in doubt because the DNA end fits TRBJ2-7 better. The CDR3 contains 14 residues. CDR1 is KGHSH, CDR2 LQKENI, per germline. CDR3 bases: TGTGCCAGCTCACCACTGGACAAGACCTACGAGCAGTACTTC. It codes for CASSPLDKTYEQYF.

The rearrangement joins TRBV29-1 to TRBJ1-1, with a possible D match to TRBD1 (5 bases). V gave up 0 bases and J gave up 1 base, with 15 bases separating them. CDR1 is SQVTM, CDR2 ANQGSEA, per germline. This CDR3 contains 16 residues. The CDR3 is CSVEDLGHSTNTEAFF. CDR3 in DNA: TGCAGCGTTGAAGATCTAGGACATTCCACGAACACTGAAGCTTTCTTT.